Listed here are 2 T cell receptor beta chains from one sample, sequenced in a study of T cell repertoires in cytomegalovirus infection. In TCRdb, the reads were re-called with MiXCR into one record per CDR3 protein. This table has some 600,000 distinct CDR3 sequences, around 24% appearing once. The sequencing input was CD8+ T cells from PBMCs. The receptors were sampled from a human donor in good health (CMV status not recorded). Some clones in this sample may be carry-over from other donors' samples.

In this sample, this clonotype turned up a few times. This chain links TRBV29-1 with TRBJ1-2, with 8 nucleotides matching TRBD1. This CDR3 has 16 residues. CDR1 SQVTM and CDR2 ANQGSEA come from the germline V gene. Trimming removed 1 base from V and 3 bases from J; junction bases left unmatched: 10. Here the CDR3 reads CSVEGSGQGLHYGYTF. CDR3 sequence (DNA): TGCAGCGTTGAAGGTAGTGGACAGGGACTTCACTATGGCTACACCTTC.

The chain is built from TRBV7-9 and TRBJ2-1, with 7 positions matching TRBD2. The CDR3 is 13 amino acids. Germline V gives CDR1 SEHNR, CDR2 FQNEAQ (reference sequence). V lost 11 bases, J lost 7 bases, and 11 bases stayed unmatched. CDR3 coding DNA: TGTGCCGGGTTAGGACTAGAGAAGAATGAGCAGTTCTTC. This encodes CAGLGLEKNEQFF. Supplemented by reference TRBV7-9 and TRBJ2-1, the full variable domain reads DTGVSQNPRHKITKRGQNVTFRCDPISEHNRLYWYRQTLGQGPEFLTYFQNEAQLEKSRLLSDRFSAERPKGSFSTLEIQRTEQGDSAMYLCAGLGLEKNEQFFGPGTRLTVL.